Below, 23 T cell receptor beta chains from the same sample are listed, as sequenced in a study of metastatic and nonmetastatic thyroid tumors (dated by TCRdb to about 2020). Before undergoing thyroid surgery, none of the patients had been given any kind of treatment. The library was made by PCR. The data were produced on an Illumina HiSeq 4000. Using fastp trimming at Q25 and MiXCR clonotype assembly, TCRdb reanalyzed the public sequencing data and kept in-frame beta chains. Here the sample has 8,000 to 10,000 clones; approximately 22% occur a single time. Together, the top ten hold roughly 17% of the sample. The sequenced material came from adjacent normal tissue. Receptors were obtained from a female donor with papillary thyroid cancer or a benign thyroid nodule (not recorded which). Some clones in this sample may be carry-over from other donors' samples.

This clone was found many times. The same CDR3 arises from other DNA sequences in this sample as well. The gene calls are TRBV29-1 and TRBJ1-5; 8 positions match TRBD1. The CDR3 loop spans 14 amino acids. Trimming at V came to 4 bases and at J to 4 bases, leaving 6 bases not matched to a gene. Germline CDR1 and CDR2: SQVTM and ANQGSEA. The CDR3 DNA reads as TGCAGCGTTGGCGGCAGGGGGCAAAATCAGCCCCAGCATTTT. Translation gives CSVGGRGQNQPQHF.

CDR3 DNA sequence: TGCGCCAGCAGCTTGGTTAAAGGGGCCCGCGAGCAGTACTTC. The encoded protein is CASSLVKGAREQYF. The chain links TRBV5-1 to TRBJ2-7; tentatively, D is TRBD1 (5 bases). Per the germline V gene, CDR1 is SGHRS and CDR2 is YFSETQ. The CDR3 spans 14 residues. The V and J ends lost 0 bases and 6 bases respectively, with 13 bases between them.

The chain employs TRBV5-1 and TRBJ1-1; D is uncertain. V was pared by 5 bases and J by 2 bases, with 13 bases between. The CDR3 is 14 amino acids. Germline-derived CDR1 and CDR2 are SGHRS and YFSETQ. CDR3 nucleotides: TGCGCCAGCAGATTTGTACAGACCAACACTGAAGCTTTCTTT. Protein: CASRFVQTNTEAFF.

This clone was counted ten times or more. CDR3 residues: CASSEDRGRESPLHF. CDR3 DNA sequence: TGTGCCAGCAGCGAGGACAGGGGGCGGGAGTCACCCCTCCACTTT. The chain links TRBV9 to TRBJ1-6; 11 bases map to TRBD1. CDR1 SGDLS and CDR2 YYNGEE come from the germline V gene. J lost 10 bases, V lost 3 bases, and 6 bases had no gene match. The CDR3 extends over 15 amino acids.

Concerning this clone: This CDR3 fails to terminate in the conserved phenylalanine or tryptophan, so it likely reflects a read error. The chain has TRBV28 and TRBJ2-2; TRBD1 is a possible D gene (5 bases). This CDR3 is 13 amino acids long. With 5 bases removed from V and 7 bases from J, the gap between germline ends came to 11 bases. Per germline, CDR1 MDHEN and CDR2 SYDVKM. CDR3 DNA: TGTGCCAGCAGTCAGGGCCCGTGCGGGGAGCTGTTTTTA. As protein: CASSQGPCGELFL.

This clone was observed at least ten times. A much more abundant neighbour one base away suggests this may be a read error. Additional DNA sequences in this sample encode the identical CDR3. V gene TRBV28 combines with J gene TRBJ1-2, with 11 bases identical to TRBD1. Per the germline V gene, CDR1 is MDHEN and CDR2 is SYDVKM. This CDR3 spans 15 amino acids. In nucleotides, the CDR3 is TGTGCCAGCGGGACAGGGGGAGTGGATAACCATGGCTACACCTTC. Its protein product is CASGTGGVDNHGYTF.

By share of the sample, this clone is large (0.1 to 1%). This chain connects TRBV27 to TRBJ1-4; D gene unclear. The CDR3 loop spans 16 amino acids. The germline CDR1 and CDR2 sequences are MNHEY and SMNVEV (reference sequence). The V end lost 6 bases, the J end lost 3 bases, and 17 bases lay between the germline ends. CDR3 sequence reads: CASSASVWAANEKLFF. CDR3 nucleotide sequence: TGTGCCAGCAGCGCGAGCGTGTGGGCCGCTAATGAAAAACTGTTTTTT.

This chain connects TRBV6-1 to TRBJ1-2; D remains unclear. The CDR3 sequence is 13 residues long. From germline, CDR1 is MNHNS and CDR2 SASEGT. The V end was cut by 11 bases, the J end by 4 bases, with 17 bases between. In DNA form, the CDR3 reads TGTGCCGGAGGAGGACCGATAATCTATGGCTACACCTTC. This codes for CAGGGPIIYGYTF.

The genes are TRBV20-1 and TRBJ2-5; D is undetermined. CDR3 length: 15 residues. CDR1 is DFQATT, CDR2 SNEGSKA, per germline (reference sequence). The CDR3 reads CMATSWPPAQETQYF. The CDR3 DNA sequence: TGCATGGCTACCTCCTGGCCCCCGGCGCAAGAGACCCAGTACTTC.

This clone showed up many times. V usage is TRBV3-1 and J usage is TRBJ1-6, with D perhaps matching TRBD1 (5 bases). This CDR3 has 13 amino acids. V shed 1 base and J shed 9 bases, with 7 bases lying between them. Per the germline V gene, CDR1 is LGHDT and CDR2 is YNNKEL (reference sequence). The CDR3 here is CASSQGRGSPLHF. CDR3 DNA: TGTGCCAGCAGCCAAGGAAGGGGTTCACCCCTCCACTTT.

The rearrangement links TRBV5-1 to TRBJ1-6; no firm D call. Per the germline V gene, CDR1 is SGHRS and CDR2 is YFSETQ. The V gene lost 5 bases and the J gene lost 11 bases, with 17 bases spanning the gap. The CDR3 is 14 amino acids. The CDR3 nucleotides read TGCGCCAGCAGGGACGCCCTCGGGGAAACACCCCTCCACTTT. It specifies CASRDALGETPLHF.

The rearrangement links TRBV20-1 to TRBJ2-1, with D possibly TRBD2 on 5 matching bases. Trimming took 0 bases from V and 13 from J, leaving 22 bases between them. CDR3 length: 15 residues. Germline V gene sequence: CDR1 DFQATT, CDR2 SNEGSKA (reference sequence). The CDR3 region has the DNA TGCAGTGCTAGAGAAGGCTCCTGGGAGCTGAGTGATCAGTTCTTC. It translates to CSAREGSWELSDQFF.

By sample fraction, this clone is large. The CDR3 is CASSPGGTEAFF. The CDR3 DNA reads as TGTGCCAGCAGCCCTGGGGGTACTGAAGCTTTCTTT. The chain recombines TRBV7-2 with TRBJ1-1; the D gene is possibly TRBD1 (5 bases). Trimming shortened V by 5 bases and J by 5 bases, and 9 bases separated the two germline ends. The CDR3 is 12 residues long. Germline assignment: CDR1 SGHTA and CDR2 FQGNSA.

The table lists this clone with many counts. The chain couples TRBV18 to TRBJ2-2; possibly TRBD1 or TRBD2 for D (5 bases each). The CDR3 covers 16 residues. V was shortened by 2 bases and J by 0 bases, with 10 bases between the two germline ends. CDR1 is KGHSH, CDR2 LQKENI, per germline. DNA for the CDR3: TGTGCCAGCTCACCAGGGGGATGGTCGAACACCGGGGAGCTGTTTTTT. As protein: CASSPGGWSNTGELFF. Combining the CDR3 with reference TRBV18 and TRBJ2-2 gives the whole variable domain NAGVMQNPRHLVRRRGQEARLRCSPMKGHSHVYWYRQLPEEGLKFMVYLQKENIIDESGMPKERFSAEFPKEGPSILRIQQVVRGDSAAYFCASSPGGWSNTGELFFGEGSRLTVL.

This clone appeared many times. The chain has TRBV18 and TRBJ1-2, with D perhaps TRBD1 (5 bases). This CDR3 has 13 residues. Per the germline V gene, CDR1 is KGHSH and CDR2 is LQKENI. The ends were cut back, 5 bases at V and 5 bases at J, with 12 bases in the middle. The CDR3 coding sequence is TGTGCCAGCTCAAAGGGACGAGAATATGGCTACACCTTC. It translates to CASSKGREYGYTF.

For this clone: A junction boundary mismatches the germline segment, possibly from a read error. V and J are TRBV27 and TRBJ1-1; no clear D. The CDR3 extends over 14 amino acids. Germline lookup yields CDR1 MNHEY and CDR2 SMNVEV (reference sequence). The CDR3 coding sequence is TGTGCCAGCAGTTTAGAGGGCCTTTCTACTGAAGCTATCTTT. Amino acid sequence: CASSLEGLSTEAIF.

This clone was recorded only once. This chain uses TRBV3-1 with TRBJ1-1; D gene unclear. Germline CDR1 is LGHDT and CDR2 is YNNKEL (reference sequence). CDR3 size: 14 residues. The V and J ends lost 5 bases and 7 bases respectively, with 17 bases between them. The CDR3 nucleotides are TGTGCCAGCAGCTTAGGAAGGAAAGGGCTTGAAGCTTTCTTT. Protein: CASSLGRKGLEAFF.

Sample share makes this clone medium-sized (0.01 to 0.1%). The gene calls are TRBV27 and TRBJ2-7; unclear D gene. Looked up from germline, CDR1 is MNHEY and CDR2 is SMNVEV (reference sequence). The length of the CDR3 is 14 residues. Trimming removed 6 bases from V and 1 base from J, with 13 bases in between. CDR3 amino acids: CASSFQSHSYEQYF. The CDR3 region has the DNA TGTGCCAGCAGCTTTCAATCCCATTCCTACGAGCAGTACTTC.

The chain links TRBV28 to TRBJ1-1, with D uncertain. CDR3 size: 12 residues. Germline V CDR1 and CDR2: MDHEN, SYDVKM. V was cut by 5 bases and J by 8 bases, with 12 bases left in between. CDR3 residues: CASSPLDREAFF. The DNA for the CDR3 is TGTGCCAGCAGTCCCCTAGATCGGGAAGCTTTCTTT.

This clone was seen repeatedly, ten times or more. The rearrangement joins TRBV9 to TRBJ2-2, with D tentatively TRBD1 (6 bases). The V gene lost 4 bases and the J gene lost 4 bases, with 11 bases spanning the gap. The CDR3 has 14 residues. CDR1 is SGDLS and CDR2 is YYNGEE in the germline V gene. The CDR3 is CASSQGSSTGELFF. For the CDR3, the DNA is TGTGCCAGCAGCCAGGGGTCGAGCACCGGGGAGCTGTTTTTT. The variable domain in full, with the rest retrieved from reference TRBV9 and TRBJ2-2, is DSGVTQTPKHLITATGQRVTLRCSPRSGDLSVYWYQQSLDQGLQFLIQYYNGEERAKGNILERFSAQQFPDLHSELNLSSLELGDSALYFCASSQGSSTGELFFGEGSRLTVL.

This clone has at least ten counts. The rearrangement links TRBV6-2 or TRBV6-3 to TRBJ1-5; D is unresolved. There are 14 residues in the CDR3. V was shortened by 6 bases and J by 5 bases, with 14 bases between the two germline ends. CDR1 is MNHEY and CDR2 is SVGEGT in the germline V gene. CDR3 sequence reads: CASSHLGRDQPQHF. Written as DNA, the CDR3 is TGTGCCAGCAGCCACCTTGGGAGGGATCAGCCCCAGCATTTT.

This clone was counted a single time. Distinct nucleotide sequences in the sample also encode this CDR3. CDR3 sequence reads: CSARDSGTPQQYF. CDR3 in DNA: TGCAGTGCTAGAGATTCCGGGACTCCTCAGCAATATTTT. V usage is TRBV20-1 and J usage is TRBJ2-3; D is possibly TRBD2 (6 bases). CDR1 and CDR2 from the germline V gene are DFQATT and SNEGSKA (reference sequence). Trimming took off 0 bases at V and 15 bases at J, with 19 bases between the two ends. The CDR3 contains 13 residues.

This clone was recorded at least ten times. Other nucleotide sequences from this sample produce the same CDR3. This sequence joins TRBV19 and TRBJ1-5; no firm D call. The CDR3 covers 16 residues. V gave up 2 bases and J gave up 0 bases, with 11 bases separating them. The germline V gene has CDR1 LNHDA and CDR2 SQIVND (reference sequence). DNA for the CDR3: TGTGCCAGTAGTATAAGAACAGATTATAGCAATCAGCCCCAGCATTTT. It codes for CASSIRTDYSNQPQHF.